This TCR beta chain came from a study of blood T cell repertoires in COVID-19. Study context: T cells, B-cell-depleted T cells, or PBMCs provided the cDNA or gDNA that served as material.

Authors' processing steps: Amplification with reference gene primers provided the estimates of nucleated cell counts. Here immunoSEQ multiplex PCR was the method, and the copy in TCRdb shows in-frame clones only, minus some. V and J calls and clone size are given by that table; D and trimming were obtained from the DNA. The data contain 250,000 to 300,000 clones, roughly 88% of them seen just once; the ten biggest clones take up 11%. This clone was counted only a few times. The TCR was taken from a woman aged 70 to 79 with acute or convalescent COVID-19. The sequenced sample was peripheral blood.

In DNA form, the CDR3 reads TGTGCCAGCAACTCAGGACAGCATGGCTACACCTTC. It yields the protein CASNSGQHGYTF. The rearrangement uses TRBV3-1 (or the pseudogene TRBV3-2) and TRBJ1-2, with a possible D match to TRBD1 (6 bases). Trimming pared 7 bases from V and 6 bases from J, leaving 12 bases between. Germline CDR1 is LGHDT and CDR2 is YNNKEL (reference sequence). There are 12 residues in the CDR3.